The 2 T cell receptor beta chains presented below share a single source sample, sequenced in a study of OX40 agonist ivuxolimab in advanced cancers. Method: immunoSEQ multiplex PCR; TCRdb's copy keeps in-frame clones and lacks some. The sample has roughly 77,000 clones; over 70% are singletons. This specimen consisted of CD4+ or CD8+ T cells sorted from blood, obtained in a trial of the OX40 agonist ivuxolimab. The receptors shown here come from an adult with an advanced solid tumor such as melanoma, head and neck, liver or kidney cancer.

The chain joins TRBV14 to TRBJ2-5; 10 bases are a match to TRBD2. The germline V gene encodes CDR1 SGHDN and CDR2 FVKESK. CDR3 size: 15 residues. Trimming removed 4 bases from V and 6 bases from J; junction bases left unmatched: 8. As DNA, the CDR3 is TGTGCCAGCAGCCCTGGGACTAGCGTCTCCCAGACCCAGTACTTC. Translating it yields CASSPGTSVSQTQYF.

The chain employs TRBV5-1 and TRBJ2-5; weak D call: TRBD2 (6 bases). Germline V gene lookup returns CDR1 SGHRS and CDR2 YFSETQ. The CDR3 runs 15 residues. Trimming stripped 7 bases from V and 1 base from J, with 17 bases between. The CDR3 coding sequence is TGCGCCAGCCGTAGTTCGGGCGGGGCCCAAGAGACCCAGTACTTC. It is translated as CASRSSGGAQETQYF.